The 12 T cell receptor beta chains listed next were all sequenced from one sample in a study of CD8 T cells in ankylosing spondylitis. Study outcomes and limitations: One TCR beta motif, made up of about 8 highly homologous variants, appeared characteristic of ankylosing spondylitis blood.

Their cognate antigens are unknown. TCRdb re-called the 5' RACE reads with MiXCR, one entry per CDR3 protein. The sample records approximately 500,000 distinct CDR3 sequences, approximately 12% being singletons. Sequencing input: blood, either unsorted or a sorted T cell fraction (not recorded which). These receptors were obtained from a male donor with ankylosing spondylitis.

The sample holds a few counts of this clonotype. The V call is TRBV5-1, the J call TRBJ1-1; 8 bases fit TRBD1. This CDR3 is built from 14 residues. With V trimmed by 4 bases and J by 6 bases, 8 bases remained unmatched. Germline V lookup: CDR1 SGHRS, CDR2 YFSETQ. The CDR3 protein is CASSVGQVGAEAFF. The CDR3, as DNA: TGCGCCAGCAGCGTGGGACAGGTTGGGGCTGAAGCTTTCTTT.

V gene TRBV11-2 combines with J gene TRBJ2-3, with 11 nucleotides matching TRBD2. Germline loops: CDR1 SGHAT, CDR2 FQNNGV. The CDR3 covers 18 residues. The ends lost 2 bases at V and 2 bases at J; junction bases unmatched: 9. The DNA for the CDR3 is TGTGCCAGCAGCTTAACAGGGATAGCGGGAGGGCCCACAGATACGCAGTATTTT. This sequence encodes CASSLTGIAGGPTDTQYF.

The CDR3 nucleotides are TGCGCCAGCAGCGGTACTAGCGGGATCCCCAATGAGCAGTTCTTC. Residues: CASSGTSGIPNEQFF. V and J are TRBV5-1 and TRBJ2-1; 10 bases line up with TRBD2. Germline CDR1 is SGHRS and CDR2 is YFSETQ. CDR3 length: 15 amino acids. The V and J ends lost 4 bases and 6 bases, in that order; junction bases with no gene match: 7.

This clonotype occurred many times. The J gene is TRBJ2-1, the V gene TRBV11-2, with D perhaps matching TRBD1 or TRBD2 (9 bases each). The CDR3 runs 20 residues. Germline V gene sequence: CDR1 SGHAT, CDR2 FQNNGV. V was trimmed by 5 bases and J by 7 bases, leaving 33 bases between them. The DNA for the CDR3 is TGTGCCAGCAGCCCCAGGCGAACAGGGGGCACAGGACTAGCGAGGAATGAGCAGTTCTTC. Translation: CASSPRRTGGTGLARNEQFF.

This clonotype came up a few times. The CDR3 sequence is CASSLGVGGHSYEQYF. The DNA for the CDR3 is TGCGCCAGCAGCCTTGGGGTGGGGGGGCACTCCTACGAGCAGTACTTC. V and J are TRBV10-2 and TRBJ2-7; TRBD2 is a possible D gene (7 bases). Germline V lookup: CDR1 WSHSY, CDR2 SAAADI. V gave up 6 bases and J gave up 0 bases, with 18 bases separating them. The CDR3 is made up of 16 amino acids.

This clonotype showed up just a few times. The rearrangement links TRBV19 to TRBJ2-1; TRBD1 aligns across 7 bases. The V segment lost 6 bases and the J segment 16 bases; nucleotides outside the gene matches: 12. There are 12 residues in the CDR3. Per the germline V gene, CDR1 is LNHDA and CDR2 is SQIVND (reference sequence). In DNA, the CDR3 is TGTGCCAGTAGCCTACAGGGGACCATCCAATTCTTC. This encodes CASSLQGTIQFF.

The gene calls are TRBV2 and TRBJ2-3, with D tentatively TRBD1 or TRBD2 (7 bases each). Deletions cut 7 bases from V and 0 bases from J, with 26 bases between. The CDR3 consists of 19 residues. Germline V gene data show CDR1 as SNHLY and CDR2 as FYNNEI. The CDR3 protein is CASTRGGRRQRGSTDTQYF. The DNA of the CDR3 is TGTGCCAGCACCAGGGGGGGGCGCCGGCAAAGGGGGAGCACAGATACGCAGTATTTT.

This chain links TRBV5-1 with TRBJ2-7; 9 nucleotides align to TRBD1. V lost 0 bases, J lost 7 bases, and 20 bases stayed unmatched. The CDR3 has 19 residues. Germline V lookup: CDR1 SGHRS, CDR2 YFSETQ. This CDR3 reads CASSLAGTGRYLLEEEQYF. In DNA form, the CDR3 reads TGCGCCAGCAGCTTGGCCGGGACAGGGAGATACCTCCTCGAAGAGGAGCAGTACTTC. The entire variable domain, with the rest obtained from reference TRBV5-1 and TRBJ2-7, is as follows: KAGVTQTPRYLIKTRGQQVTLSCSPISGHRSVSWYQQTPGQGLQFLFEYFSETQRNKGNFPGRFSGRQFSNSRSEMNVSTLELGDSALYLCASSLAGTGRYLLEEEQYFGPGTRLTVT.

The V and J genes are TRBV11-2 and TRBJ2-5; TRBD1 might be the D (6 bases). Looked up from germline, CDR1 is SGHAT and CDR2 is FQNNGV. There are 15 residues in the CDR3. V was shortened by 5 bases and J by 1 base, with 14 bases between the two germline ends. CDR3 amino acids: CASSPPLGGQETQYF. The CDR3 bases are TGTGCCAGCAGCCCCCCCCTAGGGGGCCAAGAGACCCAGTACTTC.

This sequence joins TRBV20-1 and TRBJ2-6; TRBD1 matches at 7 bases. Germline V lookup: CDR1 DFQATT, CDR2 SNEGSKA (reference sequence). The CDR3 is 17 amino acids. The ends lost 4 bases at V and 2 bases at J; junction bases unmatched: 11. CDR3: CSATPRSGQAGANVLTF. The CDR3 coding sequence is TGCAGTGCTACTCCACGTTCCGGACAGGCTGGGGCCAACGTCCTGACTTTC.

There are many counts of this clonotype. The CDR3 reads CATSDGTIGDTQYF. As DNA, the CDR3 is TGTGCCACCAGTGATGGAACGATAGGGGATACGCAGTATTTT. The V gene is TRBV24-1, the J gene TRBJ2-3; D uncertain. CDR3 length: 14 residues. CDR1 and CDR2 from the germline V gene are KGHDR and SFDVKD. V lost 3 bases to trimming and J lost 6 bases, with 12 bases between them.

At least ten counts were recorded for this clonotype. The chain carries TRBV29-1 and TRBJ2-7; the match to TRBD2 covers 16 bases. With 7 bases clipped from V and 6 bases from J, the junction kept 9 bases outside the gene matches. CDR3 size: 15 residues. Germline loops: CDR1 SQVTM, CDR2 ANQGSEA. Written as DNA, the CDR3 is TGCAGCGGCTGGGGACTAGCGGGAGGGCCAAGCGAGCAGTACTTC. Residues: CSGWGLAGGPSEQYF.